These 12 T cell receptor beta chains came from one sample sequenced in a study of CD8+ T cells in alopecia areata. Indicated treatment: oral pan-JAK inhibitor, 5-10 mg twice daily. RNA was extracted and reverse transcribed into cDNA as the sequencing template. Clones were read by immunoSEQ multiplex PCR, and TCRdb kept only the in-frame ones, dropping some. The sample records about 76,000 clones, about 71% being singletons. The starting material was CD8+ T cells sorted from blood, obtained at week 24, from a patient treated with tofacitinib. The receptors were sampled from a human donor with alopecia areata.

The chain recombines TRBV29-1 with TRBJ2-7, with TRBD2 identical over 7 bases. The CDR3 totals 11 residues. V was pared by 5 bases and J by 7 bases, with 5 bases of the junction left unmatched. Looked up from germline, CDR1 is SQVTM and CDR2 is ANQGSEA. Here the CDR3 reads CSVPEGGEQYF. CDR3 nucleotide sequence: TGCAGCGTTCCTGAGGGAGGGGAGCAGTACTTC.

This clone has a count of ten or more. This CDR3 reads CASSQGGDLSAPYEQYF. CDR3 nucleotide sequence: TGTGCCAGCAGCCAGGGGGGGGACCTATCGGCACCCTACGAGCAGTACTTC. This sequence joins TRBV4-2 and TRBJ2-7, with TRBD2 identical over 7 bases. The V segment lost 3 bases and the J segment 2 bases; nucleotides outside the gene matches: 13. The germline CDR1 and CDR2 sequences are LGHNA and YNFKEQ. CDR3 length equals 17 residues.

This chain joins TRBV5-1 and TRBJ2-7, with D perhaps given as TRBD1 or TRBD2 (6 bases each). Between the trimmed V and J ends, which lost 0 bases and 6 bases, there was a span of 16 bases. There are 15 residues in the CDR3. The germline V gene encodes CDR1 SGHRS and CDR2 YFSETQ. The CDR3 DNA reads TGCGCCAGCAGCTTGGGCTCGGGGGCAGTCGTCGAGCAGTACTTC. It codes for CASSLGSGAVVEQYF. The whole variable domain, filled in from reference TRBV5-1 and TRBJ2-7, reads KAGVTQTPRYLIKTRGQQVTLSCSPISGHRSVSWYQQTPGQGLQFLFEYFSETQRNKGNFPGRFSGRQFSNSRSEMNVSTLELGDSALYLCASSLGSGAVVEQYFGPGTRLTVT.

This clone ranks as medium-sized. The rearrangement joins TRBV11-2 to TRBJ2-3; 8 nucleotides align to TRBD2. The CDR3 is 15 residues long. Looked up from germline, CDR1 is SGHAT and CDR2 is FQNNGV. V was clipped by 3 bases and J by 6 bases; unmatched bases: 8. For the CDR3, the DNA is TGTGCCAGCAGCTTGGTTAGCGGGGTTCCGGATACGCAGTATTTT. Amino acids: CASSLVSGVPDTQYF.

The J gene is TRBJ2-1, the V gene TRBV27, with 10 bases lining up with TRBD1. The germline CDR1 and CDR2 sequences are MNHEY and SMNVEV (reference sequence). J gave up 6 bases and V 2 bases, and 7 bases lay outside the gene matches. This CDR3 region has 16 residues. The CDR3 sequence is CASSLASGQGVNEQFF. The DNA for the CDR3 is TGTGCCAGCAGTTTAGCCTCCGGACAGGGGGTCAATGAGCAGTTCTTC.

The chain carries TRBV30 and TRBJ1-2; no firm D call. Germline CDR1 reads GTSNPN; CDR2 reads SVGIG (reference sequence). The CDR3 sequence is 14 residues long. V was clipped by 3 bases and J by 6 bases, with 17 bases between them. CDR3 DNA sequence: TGTGCCTGGAGCCCCGTCAGCGCCGGCGATGGCTACACCTTC. This gives the protein CAWSPVSAGDGYTF.

The chain combines TRBV7-8 with TRBJ1-5, with D hard to call. Germline V gives CDR1 SGHVS, CDR2 FQNEAQ. V lost 0 bases, J lost 4 bases, and 4 bases lay in between. The CDR3 contains 13 residues. The CDR3 DNA follows: TGTGCCAGCAGCTTAGCGGTTAATCAGCCCCAGCATTTT. Its translation is CASSLAVNQPQHF.

In its sample, this clone was seen a few times. The rearrangement uses TRBV27 and TRBJ1-5; D ambiguous. Trimming removed 6 bases from V and 7 bases from J, with 13 bases in between. CDR3 length: 13 amino acids. Germline CDR1 MNHEY, CDR2 SMNVEV (reference sequence). CDR3 sequence (DNA): TGTGCCAGCAGCCTAGGCGGGAGCCAGCCCCAGCATTTT. It yields the protein CASSLGGSQPQHF.

V usage is TRBV4-1 and J usage is TRBJ1-5; D is unclear. The CDR3 length is 14 residues. Trimming cost V 1 base and J 4 bases, with 8 bases left between them. Germline V gene sequence: CDR1 MGHRA, CDR2 YSYEKL. The CDR3 region has the DNA TGCGCCAGCAGCCAAGTGGGAACTAATCAGCCCCAGCATTTT. Its translation: CASSQVGTNQPQHF.

The chain couples TRBV5-4 to TRBJ1-3; TRBD1 is a possible D gene (6 bases). CDR3 length equals 14 residues. The germline V and J ends were trimmed by 4 bases and 1 base, with 9 bases remaining between them. Germline CDR1 SGHNT, CDR2 YYREEE (reference sequence). This chain's CDR3 is CASSLTGSGNTIYF. DNA of the CDR3: TGTGCCAGCAGCCTAACAGGGTCTGGAAACACCATATATTTT.

This sequence joins TRBV5-6 and TRBJ1-1; 7 nucleotides line up with TRBD1. After removal of 3 bases from V and 3 bases from J, the junction contained 5 bases not matched to a gene. The CDR3 has 14 amino acids. Germline V CDR1 and CDR2: SGHDT, YYEEEE. CDR3 sequence: CASSWGQLDTEAFF. CDR3 sequence (DNA): TGTGCCAGCAGCTGGGGACAGCTTGACACTGAAGCTTTCTTT.

The chain recombines TRBV4-1 with TRBJ2-7, with D possibly matching TRBD2 (5 bases). Germline CDR1 and CDR2: MGHRA and YSYEKL. V lost 0 bases, J lost 3 bases, and 12 bases lay in between. The CDR3 has 15 residues. The CDR3: CASSQEAEVYYEQYF. The CDR3 DNA is TGCGCCAGCAGCCAAGAAGCGGAGGTTTACTACGAGCAGTACTTC.